A single sample is the source of the 3 T cell receptor beta chains below, sequenced in a study of graft-versus-host responses after intestinal transplantation (dated by TCRdb to the early 2020s). For these receptors, no antigen is known. Per the publication, the time point label means: cells obtained before transplantation from donor or recipient. Libraries were prepared through the immunoSEQ multiplex PCR assay. Drawn from immuneACCESS, this table holds only the in-frame rearrangements with V and J called that TCRdb kept. Clones are partly lost; checked studies trace under half to an unresolved V gene and leave the rest unexplained. Recorded for this sample are 90,000 to 150,000 clones; 85% to 95% of them occurred a single time. The ten largest clones take up around 3% of the sample. The sequencing used unstimulated CD8+ T cells sorted from spleen or lymph node cells, collected before intestinal transplant. The receptor source for this set is a human donor who received an intestinal transplant.

The chain carries TRBV4-1 and TRBJ2-5; no reliable D call. TRBJ2-7 explains the end of the DNA better; the J call may be wrong. CDR3 length: 14 residues. Germline values: CDR1 MGHRA, CDR2 YSYEKL. The CDR3 coding sequence is TGCGCCAGCAGCCAAGAGACGGAGTCCTACGAGCAGTACTTC. Encoded protein: CASSQETESYEQYF.

The rearrangement joins TRBV7-8 to TRBJ1-1, with 7 nucleotides matching TRBD1. CDR1 is SGHVS and CDR2 is FQNEAQ in the germline V gene. J gave up 2 bases and V 6 bases, and 12 bases lay outside the gene matches. The CDR3 spans 16 residues. The CDR3 bases are TGTGCCAGCAGGGGGGGTACGGGACAGATAAACACTGAAGCTTTCTTT. Its translation: CASRGGTGQINTEAFF. Full variable domain (outside the CDR3, taken from reference TRBV7-8 and TRBJ1-1): GAGVSQSPRYKVAKRGQDVALRCDPISGHVSLFWYQQALGQGPEFLTYFQNEAQLDKSGLPSDRFFAERPEGSVSTLKIQRTQQEDSAVYLCASRGGTGQINTEAFFGQGTRLTVV.

V is TRBV2 and J is TRBJ2-1; tentatively, D is TRBD1 or TRBD2 (6 bases each). V lost 6 bases and J lost 4, with 16 bases in between. CDR1 is SNHLY and CDR2 is FYNNEI in the germline V gene. This CDR3 has 15 amino acids. CDR3 loop: CASRTEGGPYNEQFF. CDR3 DNA: TGTGCCAGCAGGACCGAGGGGGGACCTTACAATGAGCAGTTCTTC.